This TCR beta chain was captured in a study of blood T cell repertoires in COVID-19. Across the whole study: There were acute and convalescent COVID-19 samples, and they came from the United States, Italy and Spain. The cDNA or gDNA used as material had been derived from T cells, B-cell-depleted T cells, or PBMCs.

Germline CDR1 reads LNHDA; CDR2 reads SQIVND (reference sequence). The CDR3 consists of 15 residues. V lost 1 base, J lost 8 bases, and 15 bases lay in between. Per the original data handling: By means of reference gene primer amplification, nucleated cell counts were estimated. Here immunoSEQ multiplex PCR was the method, and the copy in TCRdb shows in-frame clones only, minus some. V, J and clone size are taken as reported in that table, and D and trimming were inferred from the DNA itself. The sample includes some 180,000 clones, 70% to 80% seen only once; the top ten take roughly 8.8%. The clonotype was recovered from a woman between 50 and 59 years old with active or convalescent COVID-19. Sequenced sample: peripheral blood. This chain links TRBV19 with TRBJ1-5; TRBD1 is a possible D gene (5 bases). The CDR3 reads CASSIGQSLREPQHF. CDR3 DNA sequence: TGTGCCAGTAGTATAGGCCAGAGTCTCAGGGAGCCCCAGCATTTT.